This is a list of T cell receptor beta chains from one sample in a study of CD8 T cells in Susac syndrome. Using its own MiXCR run on the immunoSEQ multiplex PCR reads, TCRdb lists one record per CDR3 protein. The sample has about 200,000 distinct CDR3 sequences; approximately 95% are singletons. Sequencing used CD4+ T cells from PBMCs. Every receptor here comes from a human donor in good health. Each CDR3 is given with its conserved first and last residue. Each record gives: clone size, J gene, D gene, V gene, CDR3 protein, CDR3 DNA. The D gene is left open where the match is weak. Only some rows state a clone size, as once, few, many or a class for expanded clones.

.	TRBJ1-1	TRBD1	TRBV18	CASSQGQGGLNTEAFF	TGTGCCAGCTCCCAGGGACAGGGCGGTTTGAACACTGAAGCTTTCTTT
.	TRBJ2-2	TRBD2	TRBV9	CASSRTSGFTGELFF	TGTGCCAGCAGCCGGACTAGCGGCTTCACCGGGGAGCTGTTTTTT
.	TRBJ2-1	.	TRBV20-1	CSADPSEQFF	TGCAGTGCTGACCCTTCGGAGCAGTTCTTC
.	TRBJ2-5	.	TRBV9	CASSVGIGEETQYF	TGTGCCAGCAGCGTAGGTATCGGGGAAGAGACCCAGTACTTC
.	TRBJ1-2	TRBD1	TRBV7-9	CASSLTGEYGYTF	TGTGCCAGCAGCTTAACAGGGGAGTATGGCTACACCTTC
once	TRBJ2-5	.	TRBV20-1	CSAQRGRETQYF	TGCAGTGCCCAAAGGGGCAGAGAGACCCAGTACTTC
.	TRBJ2-2	TRBD2	TRBV5-1	CASSTTSGNTGELFF	TGCGCCAGCAGCACAACTAGCGGTAACACCGGGGAGCTGTTTTTT
.	TRBJ2-1	.	TRBV29-1	CSVIRGMSYDNEQFF	TGCAGCGTTATCCGAGGAATGAGTTATGACAATGAGCAGTTCTTC
once	TRBJ2-3	.	TRBV18	CASSPGWETDTQYF	TGTGCCAGCTCACCGGGCTGGGAGACAGATACGCAGTATTTT
.	TRBJ1-5	.	TRBV3-1	CASSQSRGRPQHF	TGTGCCAGCAGCCAATCCAGGGGTCGGCCCCAGCATTTT
.	TRBJ2-1	.	TRBV3-1	CASSISIEQFF	TGTGCCAGCAGCATTAGTATTGAGCAGTTCTTC
.	TRBJ2-2	.	TRBV23-1	CASSQFVQEKNTGELFF	TGCGCCAGCAGTCAATTTGTACAGGAGAAGAACACCGGGGAGCTGTTTTTT
.	TRBJ1-1	.	TRBV19	CASSIWTDTEAFF	TGTGCCAGTAGTATTTGGACAGACACTGAAGCTTTCTTT
.	TRBJ2-6	TRBD2	TRBV7-8	CASSLGRRANVLTF	TGTGCCAGCAGCCTCGGGAGGAGGGCCAACGTCCTGACTTTC
.	TRBJ2-3	.	TRBV6-5	CASSYGRQAISTDTQYF	TGTGCCAGCAGTTACGGCCGACAGGCGATAAGCACAGATACGCAGTATTTT
.	TRBJ2-1	TRBD2	TRBV12-3/TRBV12-4	CASSLLGTSGEQFF	TGTGCCAGCAGTTTACTAGGGACTAGCGGTGAGCAGTTCTTC
once	TRBJ2-2	.	TRBV24-1	CATSDLGFTGELFF	TGTGCCACCAGTGATTTAGGTTTCACCGGGGAGCTGTTTTTT
.	TRBJ2-3	TRBD2	TRBV5-1	CASSPPPGGDTQYF	TGCGCCAGCAGCCCGCCCCCGGGAGGCGATACGCAGTATTTT
once	TRBJ2-7	.	TRBV14	CASSQDLGTASYEQYF	TGTGCCAGCAGCCAAGATCTAGGGACCGCCTCCTACGAGCAGTACTTC
.	TRBJ2-2	TRBD2	TRBV7-3	CASSLAGGTNTGELFF	TGTGCCAGCAGCTTAGCGGGAGGGACGAACACCGGGGAGCTGTTTTTT
.	TRBJ2-7	.	TRBV19	CASRKNYEQYF	TGTGCCAGCCGAAAGAACTACGAGCAGTACTTC
.	TRBJ2-5	.	TRBV29-1	CSAHRETQYF	TGCAGCGCCCACCGGGAGACCCAGTACTTC
.	TRBJ1-2	TRBD1	TRBV20-1	CSAHRGGYGYTF	TGCAGTGCTCACAGGGGCGGTTATGGCTACACCTTC
.	TRBJ2-5	.	TRBV2	CASTQYQETQYF	TGTGCCAGCACACAGTACCAAGAGACCCAGTACTTC
.	TRBJ2-1	.	TRBV1	CTSSQLGLAAYEQFF	TGCACCAGCAGCCAACTGGGACTAGCGGCTTATGAGCAGTTCTTC
.	TRBJ1-2	.	TRBV30	CAWRTDNYGYTF	TGTGCCTGGCGTACGGATAACTATGGCTACACCTTC
.	TRBJ1-1	.	TRBV3-1	CASRTSNTEAFF	TGTGCCAGTCGTACGTCAAACACTGAAGCTTTCTTT
.	TRBJ2-3	TRBD2	TRBV20-1	CSASFSGVMGTQYF	TGCAGTGCTAGTTTTAGCGGGGTCATGGGTACGCAGTATTTT
.	TRBJ1-1	.	TRBV12-3/TRBV12-4	CASTLESRGTEAFF	TGTGCCAGCACCCTAGAGAGCCGGGGGACTGAAGCTTTCTTT
.	TRBJ2-6	.	TRBV28	CASMLSSGANVLTF	TGTGCCAGCATGTTGAGCTCTGGGGCCAACGTCCTGACTTTC
.	TRBJ2-5	TRBD2	TRBV7-3	CASSPRTRSGETQYF	TGTGCCAGCAGCCCTCGGACTAGATCGGGAGAGACCCAGTACTTC
.	TRBJ1-1	.	TRBV9	CASSEGFGTEAFF	TGTGCCAGCAGCGAGGGGTTCGGCACTGAAGCTTTCTTT
.	TRBJ2-4	.	TRBV29-1	CSVGGGPNIQYF	TGCAGCGTGGGGGGAGGACCGAACATTCAGTACTTC
.	TRBJ2-7	TRBD1	TRBV20-1	CSASHGDSRLEQYF	TGCAGTGCTAGTCACGGGGACAGTCGTCTCGAGCAGTACTTC
.	TRBJ2-5	TRBD1	TRBV28	CASSFRDRGFRETQYF	TGTGCCAGCAGTTTCCGAGACAGGGGTTTTAGGGAGACCCAGTACTTC
.	TRBJ1-2	.	TRBV10-3	CAITFDTGPNYGYTF	TGTGCCATCACCTTCGACACAGGGCCCAACTATGGCTACACCTTC
few	TRBJ2-1	TRBD1	TRBV29-1	CSGRDRGYNEQFF	TGCAGCGGCCGGGACAGGGGCTACAATGAGCAGTTCTTC
.	TRBJ2-6	TRBD1	TRBV5-1	CASSGQGDGANVLTF	TGCGCCAGCAGCGGACAGGGCGACGGGGCCAACGTCCTGACTTTC
.	TRBJ2-6	.	TRBV23-1	CASSQSSGTGTSGANVLTF	TGCGCCAGCAGTCAATCGAGCGGGACAGGAACGTCTGGGGCCAACGTCCTGACTTTC
.	TRBJ2-7	.	TRBV5-1	CASSPGGRTYEQYF	TGCGCCAGCAGCCCCGGGGGCCGTACCTACGAGCAGTACTTC
.	TRBJ1-4	TRBD1	TRBV9	CASSRMTGSSEKLFF	TGTGCCAGCAGCCGTATGACAGGGAGTAGTGAAAAACTGTTTTTT
.	TRBJ2-1	TRBD2	TRBV6-1	CASSPHPGTSGRHEQFF	TGTGCCAGCAGTCCCCACCCAGGGACTAGCGGGAGGCACGAGCAGTTCTTC
.	TRBJ2-1	TRBD2	TRBV3-1	CASSLGLAGGSEQFF	TGTGCCAGCAGCCTCGGACTAGCGGGAGGAAGTGAGCAGTTCTTC
.	TRBJ2-7	.	TRBV5-4	CASSLSGWQGEQYF	TGTGCCAGCAGCTTGTCGGGGTGGCAGGGCGAGCAGTACTTC